These 25 T cell receptor beta chains share one sample of origin, sequenced in a study of blood T cell repertoires in COVID-19. Clones were read by immunoSEQ multiplex PCR, and TCRdb kept only the in-frame ones, dropping some. The table has 35,000 to 50,000 clones, 70% to 90% seen once. The specimen was peripheral blood. These receptors were collected from a man in his 70s with acute or convalescent COVID-19.

The V and J genes are TRBV18 and TRBJ1-3; D unclear. Looked up from germline, CDR1 is KGHSH and CDR2 is LQKENI. Trimming stripped 3 bases from V and 0 bases from J, with 9 bases between. This CDR3 spans 15 amino acids. The CDR3: CASSPNASSGNTIYF. Written as DNA, the CDR3 is TGTGCCAGCTCACCTAACGCTAGCTCTGGAAACACCATATATTTT.

The chain recombines TRBV7-3 with TRBJ2-3; the D gene is possibly TRBD1 (6 bases). V was pared by 5 bases and J by 2 bases, with 8 bases between. The CDR3 spans 13 residues. Germline V gives CDR1 SGHTA, CDR2 FQGTGA. The CDR3 sequence: CASSRDITDTQYF. DNA for the CDR3: TGTGCCAGCAGCAGGGACATCACAGATACGCAGTATTTT.

This clone was seen only once. V gene TRBV10-3 combines with J gene TRBJ2-1; TRBD2 matches at 14 bases. Trimming cost V 8 bases and J 8 bases; bases outside gene matches: 11. The CDR3 covers 16 residues. Germline CDR1 and CDR2: ENHRY and SYGVKD. In DNA, the CDR3 is TGTGCCATCGGACTCACAGGGACTAGCGGGAGCGATGAGCAGTTCTTC. As protein: CAIGLTGTSGSDEQFF.

The chain combines TRBV27 with TRBJ1-6, with 9 nucleotides matching TRBD1. With 7 bases clipped from V and 8 bases from J, the junction kept 9 bases outside the gene matches. The length of the CDR3 is 15 residues. CDR1 is MNHEY, CDR2 SMNVEV, per germline (reference sequence). The chain's CDR3 is CASNQQGASHSPLHF. DNA for the CDR3: TGTGCCAGCAACCAACAGGGGGCTAGCCATTCACCCCTCCACTTT.

This clone was detected a few times. In DNA form, the CDR3 reads TGTGCCAGCAGCTCTGGCCAGACAGCACGTCAGCCCCAGCATTTT. Residues: CASSSGQTARQPQHF. The chain is built from TRBV5-5 and TRBJ1-5; D is perhaps TRBD1 (5 bases). CDR3 size: 15 residues. Trimming took 3 bases from V and 6 from J, leaving 16 bases between them. Germline lookup yields CDR1 SGHKS and CDR2 YYEKEE (reference sequence).

The V gene is TRBV7-9, the J gene TRBJ1-5; D possibly corresponds to TRBD1 (5 bases). Looked up from germline, CDR1 is SEHNR and CDR2 is FQNEAQ (reference sequence). Trimming stripped 5 bases from V and 7 bases from J, with 12 bases between. This CDR3 has 13 amino acids. The CDR3 loop is CASSPGGGQPQHF. DNA of the CDR3: TGTGCCAGCAGCCCCGGGGGAGGGCAGCCCCAGCATTTT.

The genes are TRBV7-2 and TRBJ2-7, with D possibly matching TRBD1 (6 bases). The CDR3 has 13 amino acids. CDR1 is SGHTA and CDR2 is FQGNSA in the germline V gene. The V gene lost 2 bases and the J gene lost 2 bases, with 7 bases spanning the gap. The CDR3 reads CASSLYRAYEQYF. The CDR3 region has the DNA TGTGCCAGCAGCTTATACAGGGCCTACGAGCAGTACTTC.

V usage is TRBV5-5 and J usage is TRBJ1-3; a weak D match, TRBD1 (6 bases). The ends were cut back, 1 base at V and 0 bases at J, with 11 bases in the middle. The CDR3 is 16 amino acids. Germline V gene data show CDR1 as SGHKS and CDR2 as YYEKEE (reference sequence). DNA of the CDR3: TGTGCCAGCAGCTTGTCAGGACAGTTCTCTGGAAACACCATATATTTT. It codes for CASSLSGQFSGNTIYF. The whole variable domain, remainder taken from reference TRBV5-5 and TRBJ1-3, is DAGVTQSPTHLIKTRGQQVTLRCSPISGHKSVSWYQQVLGQGPQFIFQYYEKEERGRGNFPDRFSARQFPNYSSELNVNALLLGDSALYLCASSLSGQFSGNTIYFGEGSWLTVV.

The chain is built from TRBV27 and TRBJ2-7; TRBD2 matches 10 bases. CDR1 is MNHEY and CDR2 is SMNVEV in the germline V gene (reference sequence). The CDR3 covers 18 residues. The V gene end was trimmed by 5 bases and the J gene end by 3 bases; junction bases not matched to a gene: 16. The CDR3 DNA reads as TGTGCCAGCAGTGGCGTAGCGGGAGGACGCCAGGCCGACTACGAGCAGTACTTC. Translation: CASSGVAGGRQADYEQYF.

The CDR3 region has the DNA TGCGCCAGCAGGGCAGGGTCAAACACCGGGGAGCTGTTTTTT. It is translated as CASRAGSNTGELFF. This chain joins TRBV10-2 and TRBJ2-2, with D possibly TRBD1 on 5 matching bases. With 6 bases removed from V and 2 bases from J, the gap between germline ends came to 10 bases. The CDR3 loop spans 14 amino acids. CDR1 and CDR2 from the germline V gene are WSHSY and SAAADI.

This clone has just a few counts. V gene TRBV2 combines with J gene TRBJ1-2; D might be TRBD1 (6 bases). Deletions cut 6 bases from V and 2 bases from J, with 10 bases between. This CDR3 has 13 residues. Germline V gene lookup returns CDR1 SNHLY and CDR2 FYNNEI. The CDR3 DNA is TGTGCCAGCAGCCCTGACAGGAACTATGGCTACACCTTC. Translation: CASSPDRNYGYTF.

The chain links TRBV2 to TRBJ2-7; TRBD2 matches at 8 bases. With V trimmed by 6 bases and J by 3 bases, 7 bases remained unmatched. The CDR3 runs 14 residues. Germline CDR1 SNHLY, CDR2 FYNNEI. The chain's CDR3 is CASSLLAGLYEQYF. The CDR3 coding sequence is TGTGCCAGCAGCCTCTTAGCGGGGCTCTACGAGCAGTACTTC.

V gene TRBV15 combines with J gene TRBJ2-7; 11 positions agree with TRBD2. Trimming at V came to 0 bases and at J to 3 bases, leaving 1 base not matched to a gene. The CDR3 extends over 15 amino acids. Germline loops: CDR1 LNHNV, CDR2 YYDKDF (reference sequence). CDR3 sequence: CATSRELAGVYEQYF. DNA of the CDR3: TGTGCCACCAGCAGAGAACTAGCGGGAGTCTACGAGCAGTACTTC.

V and J are TRBV6-2 or TRBV6-3 and TRBJ1-5; weak D call: TRBD1 (5 bases). V was pared by 6 bases and J by 3 bases, with 18 bases between. Germline V CDR1 and CDR2: MNHEY, SVGEGT. CDR3 length: 16 amino acids. The CDR3 is CASSGVARAINQPQHF. The CDR3 region has the DNA TGTGCCAGCAGCGGGGTCGCCAGGGCGATCAATCAGCCCCAGCATTTT.

CDR3 coding DNA: TGTGCCAGCAGCTTTTTTCCGAGGGGCACAGATACGCAGTATTTT. Protein sequence: CASSFFPRGTDTQYF. This chain joins TRBV7-2 and TRBJ2-3; D may be TRBD2 (5 bases). CDR3 length equals 15 residues. V shed 3 bases and J shed 1 base, with 11 bases lying between them. Per germline, CDR1 SGHTA and CDR2 FQGNSA.

This clone has more than one count but fewer than ten. CDR3 in amino acids: CASSMTGFGYTF. The CDR3, as DNA: TGTGCCAGCAGCATGACAGGGTTTGGCTACACCTTC. The J gene is TRBJ1-2, the V gene TRBV6-5; 7 bases are a match to TRBD1. Germline V CDR1 and CDR2: MNHEY, SVGAGI. This CDR3 comprises 12 residues. J was trimmed by 7 bases and V by 6 bases; bases with no gene match: 5.

The chain has TRBV28 and TRBJ1-4; D unresolved. The CDR3 is made up of 18 amino acids. CDR1 MDHEN and CDR2 SYDVKM come from the germline V gene. V lost 5 bases and J lost 3, with 22 bases in between. The CDR3 loop is CASSPLQNTGLANEKLFF. CDR3 coding DNA: TGTGCCAGCAGTCCCCTCCAAAATACGGGGTTGGCTAATGAAAAACTGTTTTTT.

The V call is TRBV4-1, the J call TRBJ2-7; D is perhaps TRBD2 (5 bases). Germline CDR1 reads MGHRA; CDR2 reads YSYEKL. The CDR3 runs 13 residues. Trimming removed 2 bases at V and 1 base at J, with 6 bases between. CDR3 bases: TGCGCCAGCAGCCAACGGGGTTCCTACGAGCAGTACTTC. Translation gives CASSQRGSYEQYF.

The genes are TRBV3-1 (or the pseudogene TRBV3-2) and TRBJ1-3; perhaps TRBD1 as D (6 bases). This CDR3 is 16 amino acids long. The germline CDR1 and CDR2 sequences are LGHDT and YNNKEL (reference sequence). Trimming shortened V by 6 bases and J by 0 bases, and 15 bases separated the two germline ends. This CDR3 reads CASSRGQWSSGNTIYF. CDR3 coding DNA: TGTGCCAGCAGTCGCGGACAGTGGAGCTCTGGAAACACCATATATTTT.

The V and J genes are TRBV6-5 and TRBJ1-4; 7 bases agree with TRBD1. Germline CDR1 and CDR2: MNHEY and SVGAGI. The CDR3 covers 12 residues. V lost 8 bases, J lost 8 bases, and 5 bases stayed unmatched. The CDR3 region is CASPGQPEKLFF. The CDR3 DNA is TGTGCCAGCCCGGGACAGCCAGAAAAACTGTTTTTT.

This clone was detected a few times. The genes are TRBV5-6 and TRBJ2-2; 9 bases agree with TRBD2. V dropped 4 bases and J dropped 7; count of bases not matched to a gene: 5. Per the germline V gene, CDR1 is SGHDT and CDR2 is YYEEEE. CDR3 length: 14 residues. The CDR3 spells CASSTLAGDGELFF. The CDR3, as DNA: TGTGCCAGCAGCACCTTAGCGGGAGACGGGGAGCTGTTTTTT.

The genes are TRBV7-3 and TRBJ2-1, with 7 nucleotides matching TRBD2. The CDR3 has 17 amino acids. The V and J ends lost 5 bases and 8 bases, in that order; junction bases with no gene match: 18. CDR1 and CDR2 from the germline V gene are SGHTA and FQGTGA. This CDR3 reads CASSPQRSRGGSDEQFF. CDR3 nucleotide sequence: TGTGCCAGCAGCCCGCAGAGGTCCCGCGGGGGATCTGATGAGCAGTTCTTC.

The chain links TRBV7-2 to TRBJ1-4, with D possibly being TRBD1 (5 bases). V lost 5 bases and J lost 4, with 11 bases in between. Per the germline V gene, CDR1 is SGHTA and CDR2 is FQGNSA. This CDR3 contains 14 residues. The CDR3 sequence is CASSETAFNEKLFF. The CDR3 DNA sequence: TGTGCCAGCAGCGAGACAGCATTTAATGAAAAACTGTTTTTT.

The rearrangement links TRBV4-1 to TRBJ2-1; 7 nucleotides agree with TRBD1. The CDR3 spans 16 residues. The V gene end was trimmed by 4 bases and the J gene end by 6 bases; junction bases not matched to a gene: 12. Germline CDR1 is MGHRA and CDR2 is YSYEKL. The CDR3 here is CASSLVSRGFANEQFF. The CDR3 DNA follows: TGCGCCAGCAGCCTCGTCAGCAGGGGGTTTGCCAATGAGCAGTTCTTC.

The chain uses TRBV10-3 and TRBJ1-4, with unresolved D. In germline, CDR1 is ENHRY, CDR2 SYGVKD. Trimming cost V 4 bases and J 7 bases, with 10 bases left between them. The CDR3 totals 13 residues. The CDR3 protein is CAISGRLGEKLFF. The CDR3 nucleotides are TGTGCCATCAGTGGGCGACTTGGTGAAAAACTGTTTTTT.